What follows are 28 T cell receptor beta chains derived from one specimen sequenced in a study of regulatory T cells in long-lasting Graves disease. In building TCR beta libraries, iRepertoire HTBI primers were used together with Arm-PCR of CDR3 regions. TCRdb ran MiXCR on the multiplex PCR reads and lists one entry per CDR3 protein. There are some 500,000 distinct CDR3 sequences in the sample; about 15% occur only once, and just under 25% lies in the top ten. Time point described: newly diagnosed GD, antithyroid drugs for less than 3 months. Following extraction of RNA from PBMCs, that RNA was used to make the TCR library. These sequences were also reported in another study, on T cells in Graves' hyperthyroidism and ophthalmopathy.

Here the sequenced sample was peripheral blood mononuclear cells (PBMCs), taken at new diagnosis, from a patient treated with antithyroid drugs. These receptors all stem from a woman between 40 and 65 years old with Graves disease.

This clonotype was counted at least ten times. The chain joins TRBV2 to TRBJ2-3; the D call may be TRBD1 or TRBD2 (6 bases each). The V end lost 6 bases, the J end lost 2 bases, and 15 bases lay between the germline ends. The CDR3 spans 15 residues. CDR1 is SNHLY and CDR2 is FYNNEI in the germline V gene. The CDR3 reads CASRSRGPNTDTQYF. In nucleotides, the CDR3 is TGTGCCAGCAGATCCCGGGGGCCGAACACAGATACGCAGTATTTT.

On this clonotype: This may be a read error: a much more frequent sequence differs by one nucleotide. The chain carries TRBV2 and TRBJ1-5; D is unresolved. Germline assignment: CDR1 SNHLY and CDR2 FYNNEI. Between the trimmed V and J ends, which lost 5 bases and 3 bases, there was a span of 17 bases. CDR3 length: 16 amino acids. The CDR3 is CASSKFETEANQPQHF. The CDR3 nucleotides are TGTGCCAGCAGTAAGTTCGAGACGGAAGCCAATCAGCCCCAGCATTTT.

This clonotype was detected a few times. The CDR3 does not close with the conserved phenylalanine or tryptophan, likely indicating a read error. The rearrangement joins TRBV24-1 to TRBJ2-1; 10 positions agree with TRBD1. The CDR3 has 17 amino acids. Unmatched junction bases numbered 15, after V lost 5 bases and J lost 9 bases. Germline CDR1 KGHDR, CDR2 SFDVKD. For the CDR3, the DNA is TGTGCCACCAGTGCTGGTGCCGGGACAGGGGTCAATGGTGAGCAGTTCCTC. It yields the protein CATSAGAGTGVNGEQFL.

The chain uses TRBV19 and TRBJ2-3; D is uncertain. V dropped 3 bases and J dropped 6 bases, with 16 bases sitting between them. Germline CDR1 LNHDA, CDR2 SQIVND (reference sequence). CDR3 size: 15 residues. CDR3 region: CASSMVPVPSDTQYF. CDR3 in DNA: TGTGCCAGTAGTATGGTGCCCGTGCCGTCGGATACGCAGTATTTT.

For this clonotype: It is likely a read error, because the conserved phenylalanine at the end of the CDR3 is missing. The V and J genes are TRBV12-3 or TRBV12-4 and TRBJ2-5; 16 bases align to TRBD2. Trimming took 6 bases from V and 2 from J; bases not matched to a gene: 0. The CDR3 totals 15 residues. CDR3 residues: CASRGLAGGQETQYS. In DNA form, the CDR3 reads TGTGCCAGCAGGGGACTAGCGGGGGGGCAAGAGACCCAGTACTCC.

This clonotype showed up many times. The genes are TRBV5-6 and TRBJ2-1; D is perhaps TRBD1 or TRBD2 (6 bases each). Germline loops: CDR1 SGHDT, CDR2 YYEEEE. The V and J ends lost 5 bases and 2 bases respectively, with 14 bases between them. CDR3 size: 15 residues. The CDR3 region is CASSGGTHAYNEQFF. The CDR3 region has the DNA TGTGCCAGCAGTGGCGGGACACACGCCTACAATGAGCAGTTCTTC.

This clonotype showed up many times. The chain uses TRBV10-2 and TRBJ2-3; D possibly corresponds to TRBD1 (6 bases). This CDR3 contains 13 residues. The ends were cut back, 3 bases at V and 4 bases at J, with 8 bases in the middle. Germline V CDR1 and CDR2: WSHSY, SAAADI. The CDR3 sequence is CASSEQGSDTQYF. CDR3 DNA: TGCGCCAGCAGTGAACAGGGTTCAGATACGCAGTATTTT.

Remarks on this clonotype: Sequence at one end of the junction differs from germline and may be a read error. The chain has TRBV7-9 and TRBJ2-1, with 9 bases matching TRBD2. Germline CDR1 reads SEHNR; CDR2 reads FQNEAQ (reference sequence). The CDR3 totals 16 residues. As DNA, the CDR3 is TGCGCCAGCAGCCAAGCGAGCGGGGGGTCCTACAATGAGCAGTTCTTC. Translation: CASSQASGGSYNEQFF. Combining the CDR3 with reference TRBV7-9 and TRBJ2-1 gives the whole variable domain DTGVSQNPRHKITKRGQNVTFRCDPISEHNRLYWYRQTLGQGPEFLTYFQNEAQLEKSRLLSDRFSAERPKGSFSTLEIQRTEQGDSAMYLCASSQASGGSYNEQFFGPGTRLTVL.

A few counts support this clonotype. V and J are TRBV12-3 or TRBV12-4 and TRBJ2-5; 10 nucleotides line up with TRBD1. The J segment lost 5 bases and the V segment lost 3 bases, leaving 6 bases of the junction unmatched. The CDR3 extends over 15 amino acids. In nucleotides, the CDR3 is TGTGCCAGCAGTTTGAGGACAGGGGGTTGGGAGACCCAGTACTTC. It translates to CASSLRTGGWETQYF.

The chain employs TRBV24-1 and TRBJ2-2, with D possibly TRBD1 on 5 matching bases. The CDR3 contains 14 residues. V lost 3 bases and J lost 5, with 9 bases in between. From germline, CDR1 is KGHDR and CDR2 SFDVKD. CDR3 nucleotide sequence: TGTGCCACCAGTGATGCAGGGAAAACCGGGGAGCTGTTTTTT. This translates into CATSDAGKTGELFF.

This clonotype was seen ten or more times. The chain employs TRBV27 and TRBJ1-1, with D uncertain. The CDR3 covers 13 residues. The V end was cut by 5 bases, the J end by 3 bases, with 10 bases between. The germline V gene has CDR1 MNHEY and CDR2 SMNVEV (reference sequence). In DNA, the CDR3 is TGTGCCAGCAGTGGAGTAGCGTACACTGAAGCTTTCTTT. It specifies CASSGVAYTEAFF.

The rearrangement uses TRBV19 and TRBJ1-1; D unresolved. Germline lookup yields CDR1 LNHDA and CDR2 SQIVND (reference sequence). Trimming took off 0 bases at V and 1 base at J, with 6 bases between the two ends. The CDR3 runs to 14 residues. The DNA for the CDR3 is TGTGCCAGTAGTATAGATACAGCGAACACTGAAGCTTTCTTT. Amino acid sequence: CASSIDTANTEAFF.

This clonotype was seen only a few times. This chain connects TRBV9 to TRBJ1-1; weak D call: TRBD1 (6 bases). The ends were cut back, 3 bases at V and 8 bases at J, with 23 bases in the middle. The CDR3 totals 16 residues. Germline CDR1 reads SGDLS; CDR2 reads YYNGEE. Here the CDR3 DNA reads TGTGCCAGCAGCGCCGGGGGGGGAGAGGGGGGCAGGGAAGCTTTCTTT. This codes for CASSAGGGEGGREAFF.

This clonotype was detected ten times or more. V and J are TRBV12-3 or TRBV12-4 and TRBJ2-7, with 8 bases lining up with TRBD1. The CDR3 runs to 14 residues. Trimming removed 6 bases from V and 0 bases from J; junction bases left unmatched: 4. CDR3 in DNA: TGTGCCAGCAGACAGGACAGGGTCTCCTACGAGCAGTACTTC. As protein: CASRQDRVSYEQYF.

The chain uses TRBV2 and TRBJ2-1; 10 nucleotides match TRBD2. J lost 5 bases, V lost 6 bases, and 4 bases had no gene match. From germline, CDR1 is SNHLY and CDR2 FYNNEI. The CDR3 runs 14 residues. CDR3 amino acids: CASSTLAGHNEQFF. The CDR3 DNA reads TGTGCCAGCAGCACACTAGCGGGGCACAATGAGCAGTTCTTC.

This clonotype was detected a few times. This chain links TRBV19 with TRBJ1-6, with 8 bases fitting TRBD1. V lost 3 bases and J lost 9; bases outside the gene matches: 10. Germline-derived CDR1 and CDR2 are LNHDA and SQIVND (reference sequence). CDR3 length: 16 residues. Written as DNA, the CDR3 is TGTGCCAGTAGTATTGGGGGACAGGAGCTCCGTTCACCCCTCCACTTT. The encoded protein is CASSIGGQELRSPLHF.

In its sample, this clonotype was seen a few times. The chain combines TRBV7-9 with TRBJ1-4; D gene unclear. Trimming took 4 bases from V and 3 from J, leaving 12 bases between them. The CDR3 covers 15 residues. CDR1 SEHNR and CDR2 FQNEAQ come from the germline V gene (reference sequence). This CDR3 is CASSSVRSPNEKLFF. The CDR3 bases are TGTGCCAGCAGCTCCGTCAGGTCCCCTAATGAAAAACTGTTTTTT.

This sequence joins TRBV7-9 and TRBJ1-2; weak D call: TRBD1 (6 bases). The ends were cut back, 1 base at V and 4 bases at J, with 19 bases in the middle. This CDR3 comprises 17 residues. In germline, CDR1 is SEHNR, CDR2 FQNEAQ (reference sequence). Here the CDR3 DNA reads TGTGCCAGCAGCTTAGGGGGGGGCCCCGTAGCAGGCTATGGCTACACCTTC. Residues: CASSLGGGPVAGYGYTF. Full variable domain (outside the CDR3, taken from reference TRBV7-9 and TRBJ1-2): DTGVSQNPRHKITKRGQNVTFRCDPISEHNRLYWYRQTLGQGPEFLTYFQNEAQLEKSRLLSDRFSAERPKGSFSTLEIQRTEQGDSAMYLCASSLGGGPVAGYGYTFGSGTRLTVV.

The sample holds a few counts of this clonotype. This sequence joins TRBV3-1 and TRBJ1-2, with 7 bases that match TRBD1. The CDR3 contains 16 residues. Germline V lookup: CDR1 LGHDT, CDR2 YNNKEL (reference sequence). V dropped 1 base and J dropped 3; count of bases not matched to a gene: 8. In DNA form, the CDR3 reads TGTGCCAGCAGCCAAGGCCGACAGGGAGGGGACTATGGCTACACCTTC. It specifies CASSQGRQGGDYGYTF.

This clonotype was seen many times. This rearrangement joins TRBV12-3 or TRBV12-4 to TRBJ1-1; D is unclear. The ends were cut back, 5 bases at V and 0 bases at J, with 19 bases in the middle. The CDR3 totals 17 residues. The CDR3 sequence: CASSRASGANLNTEAFF. CDR3 DNA: TGTGCCAGCAGTCGAGCTAGCGGAGCTAATTTGAACACTGAAGCTTTCTTT.

This clonotype was counted at least ten times. The rearrangement joins TRBV7-2 to TRBJ2-3; TRBD1 might be the D (7 bases). CDR1 and CDR2 from the germline V gene are SGHTA and FQGNSA. V lost 3 bases to trimming and J lost 5 bases, with 15 bases between them. This CDR3 is 15 amino acids long. The CDR3 DNA follows: TGTGCCAGCAGCTTCCGCAGGGGGGTTGGAGATACGCAGTATTTT. This gives the protein CASSFRRGVGDTQYF.

In this sample, this clonotype turned up a few times. The J gene is TRBJ2-3, the V gene TRBV6-1; weak D call: TRBD2 (5 bases). This CDR3 spans 13 amino acids. With 8 bases removed from V and 3 bases from J, the gap between germline ends came to 12 bases. CDR1 and CDR2 (germline): MNHNS, SASEGT. The CDR3 DNA follows: TGTGCCAGCGTTTCGCCGGGGACAGATACGCAGTATTTT. It yields the protein CASVSPGTDTQYF.

This clonotype was seen many times. The chain uses TRBV3-1 and TRBJ2-2; weak D call: TRBD2 (5 bases). The germline V gene encodes CDR1 LGHDT and CDR2 YNNKEL (reference sequence). The CDR3 contains 15 residues. V shed 4 bases and J shed 2 bases, with 11 bases lying between them. The CDR3 coding sequence is TGTGCCAGCAGCCTCAGCGGTACCAACACCGGGGAGCTGTTTTTT. It yields the protein CASSLSGTNTGELFF.

This sequence joins TRBV7-2 and TRBJ2-1, with TRBD2 matching 8 bases. The V segment lost 5 bases and the J segment 2 bases; nucleotides outside the gene matches: 11. Germline V lookup: CDR1 SGHTA, CDR2 FQGNSA. The CDR3 is made up of 17 amino acids. The CDR3 DNA follows: TGTGCCAGCAGCCCCCTTAGCGGGGCCCTAACCTACAATGAGCAGTTCTTC. Its translation is CASSPLSGALTYNEQFF. Full variable domain (rest looked up from reference TRBV7-2 and TRBJ2-1): GAGVSQSPSNKVTEKGKDVELRCDPISGHTALYWYRQSLGQGLEFLIYFQGNSAPDKSGLPSDRFSAERTGGSVSTLTIQRTQQEDSAVYLCASSPLSGALTYNEQFFGPGTRLTVL.

This clonotype showed up just a few times. The chain has TRBV27 and TRBJ1-2; D call uncertain. The germline V and J ends were trimmed by 0 bases and 9 bases, with 8 bases remaining between them. Per the germline V gene, CDR1 is MNHEY and CDR2 is SMNVEV (reference sequence). This CDR3 spans 12 amino acids. The CDR3 is CASSLSGSSYTF. For the CDR3, the DNA is TGTGCCAGCAGTTTATCTGGCAGTAGCTACACCTTC.

The chain couples TRBV5-1 to TRBJ1-1; 11 positions match TRBD1. Trimming cost V 4 bases and J 0 bases; bases outside gene matches: 5. CDR3 size: 16 residues. In germline, CDR1 is SGHRS, CDR2 YFSETQ. The CDR3: CASSRGQGGLNTEAFF. The CDR3 region has the DNA TGCGCCAGCAGCCGGGGACAGGGGGGCCTGAACACTGAAGCTTTCTTT. The full variable domain, with the rest looked up from reference TRBV5-1 and TRBJ1-1, is KAGVTQTPRYLIKTRGQQVTLSCSPISGHRSVSWYQQTPGQGLQFLFEYFSETQRNKGNFPGRFSGRQFSNSRSEMNVSTLELGDSALYLCASSRGQGGLNTEAFFGQGTRLTVV.

This sequence joins TRBV5-4 and TRBJ1-6, with 8 bases lining up with TRBD1. V was clipped by 5 bases and J by 10 bases; unmatched bases: 8. CDR3 size: 14 residues. Germline V gives CDR1 SGHNT, CDR2 YYREEE (reference sequence). CDR3 nucleotide sequence: TGTGCCAGCAGTTTCGACAGGGGCCTCTCACCCCTCCACTTT. It specifies CASSFDRGLSPLHF.

This clonotype was counted many times. The chain couples TRBV2 to TRBJ1-6; D might be TRBD1 (6 bases). The CDR3 covers 13 residues. The germline CDR1 and CDR2 sequences are SNHLY and FYNNEI. Deletions cut 6 bases from V and 6 bases from J, with 9 bases between. CDR3 residues: CASRDSSNSPLHF. CDR3 nucleotides: TGTGCCAGCAGGGACAGCTCTAATTCACCCCTCCACTTT.